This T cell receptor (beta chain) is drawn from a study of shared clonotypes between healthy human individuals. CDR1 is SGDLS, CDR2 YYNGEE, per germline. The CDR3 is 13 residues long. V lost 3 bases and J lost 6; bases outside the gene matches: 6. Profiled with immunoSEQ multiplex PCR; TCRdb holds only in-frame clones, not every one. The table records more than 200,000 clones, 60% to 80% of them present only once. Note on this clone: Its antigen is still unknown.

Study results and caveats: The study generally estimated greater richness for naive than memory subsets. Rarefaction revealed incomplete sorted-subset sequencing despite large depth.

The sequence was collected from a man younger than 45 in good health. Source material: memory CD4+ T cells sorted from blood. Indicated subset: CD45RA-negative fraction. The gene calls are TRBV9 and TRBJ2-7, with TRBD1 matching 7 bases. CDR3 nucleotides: TGTGCCAGCAGCGCCACAGGGGATGGCGAGCAGTACTTC. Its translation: CASSATGDGEQYF.